This TCR beta chain appears in the sequencing data of a study of CD8 T cells in ankylosing spondylitis. Study conclusions and caveats: Characteristic, it appeared, of ankylosing spondylitis blood was a TCR beta motif of seven or eight highly homologous variants. Significant enrichment of disease-linked clones was reportedly seen in matched ankylosing spondylitis synovial fluid. Clones linked to the disease showed a CD8+ phenotype. They occurred at relatively low frequencies in peripheral blood.

This clonotype was seen only a few times. What it recognizes is unknown. MiXCR was run by TCRdb on the 5' RACE reads, yielding one entry per CDR3 protein. This sample has 500,000 or so distinct CDR3 sequences, with roughly 5.3% found just once. The sample taken for sequencing was blood, either unsorted or a sorted T cell fraction (not recorded which). The sequence was collected from a male donor with ankylosing spondylitis.

The CDR3 loop reads CASSRGTGDSKTQYF. Here the CDR3 DNA reads TGCGCCAGCAGCAGGGGGACAGGGGATTCGAAGACCCAGTACTTC. The rearrangement joins TRBV5-1 to TRBJ2-5; 10 nucleotides align to TRBD1. CDR3 length: 15 amino acids. The germline V gene encodes CDR1 SGHRS and CDR2 YFSETQ. V lost 4 bases to trimming and J lost 6 bases; unmatched junction nucleotides: 9.